This note documents a single TCR beta chain sequence. The antigen remains unidentified. The V gene lost 5 bases and the J gene lost 2 bases, with 12 bases spanning the gap. The CDR3 consists of 14 residues. The V gene's germline CDR1 is SGHTA and CDR2 FQGNSA. This specimen comes from a study of T cell clones after liver transplantation. Study-wide background: Post-transplant blood was tracked for graft-donor-reactive T cell clones identified in a pre-transplant mixed lymphocyte reaction. Third-party-reactive TCRbeta sequences from pre-transplant mixed lymphocyte reactions served as antigen-independent comparators. General study findings and limits: Low donor cell numbers restricted donor-reactive repertoire measurement in two subjects.

TCRdb's copy holds only in-frame clones and misses some; the assay was immunoSEQ multiplex PCR. The sample holds about 75,000 clones, roughly 84% seen once. CD3+CD4+ and CD3+CD8+ cells were FACS-sorted from thawed unstimulated PBMCs. The chain combines TRBV7-2 with TRBJ2-5; D is ambiguous. Here the sequenced sample was CD4+ T cells from blood, taken roughly 48 months after liver transplant. This TCR derives from a human patient who received a liver transplant. The graft donor may account for some of the T cells. The CDR3 loop reads CASSVKLQQETQYF. CDR3 DNA: TGTGCCAGCAGCGTAAAGCTTCAGCAAGAGACCCAGTACTTC.